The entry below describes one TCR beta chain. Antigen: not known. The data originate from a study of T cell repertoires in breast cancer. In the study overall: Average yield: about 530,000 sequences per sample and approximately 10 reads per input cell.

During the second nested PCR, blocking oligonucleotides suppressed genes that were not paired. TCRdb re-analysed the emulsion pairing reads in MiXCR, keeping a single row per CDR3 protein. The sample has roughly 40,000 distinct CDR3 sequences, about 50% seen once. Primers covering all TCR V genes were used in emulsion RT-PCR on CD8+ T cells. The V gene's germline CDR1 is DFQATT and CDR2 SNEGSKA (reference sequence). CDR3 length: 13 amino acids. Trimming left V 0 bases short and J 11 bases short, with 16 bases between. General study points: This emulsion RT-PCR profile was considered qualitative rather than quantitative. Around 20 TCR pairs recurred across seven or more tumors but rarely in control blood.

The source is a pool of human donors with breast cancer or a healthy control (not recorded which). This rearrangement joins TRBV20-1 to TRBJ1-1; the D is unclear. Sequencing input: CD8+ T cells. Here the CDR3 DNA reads TGCAGTGCTAGAGAGGCAGGAATTTCGCGGGCTTTCTTT. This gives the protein CSAREAGISRAFF.